This T cell receptor (beta chain) was obtained from a study of cytomegalovirus exposure and HLA in healthy donors. The assay was immunoSEQ multiplex PCR, and TCRdb's table has in-frame clones only and misses some. Of about 180,000 clones listed, 85% were seen once; the top ten hold about 15%. This clone was seen only a few times. Antigen specificity is unknown. Study-wide results and limits: With high specificity and sensitivity, the classifier reportedly diagnosed cytomegalovirus status. The TCR clusters that emerged in the first cohort tended, a later analysis found, to co-occur in the 120 or so validation repertoires. Despite most TCR sequences being rare, some public TCRs occurred in many donors.

The TCR sequence derives from a man in his late teens or twenties in good health and CMV-seropositive. The sequenced sample consisted of PBMCs.

The chain's CDR3 is CASSYGGTGEEETQYF. The CDR3 DNA reads as TGTGCCAGCAGTTACGGCGGGACAGGGGAGGAAGAGACCCAGTACTTC. The chain joins TRBV6-6 to TRBJ2-5; 10 bases agree with TRBD1. V was pared by 2 bases and J by 3 bases, with 6 bases of the junction left unmatched. The germline V gene has CDR1 MNHNY and CDR2 SVGAGI (reference sequence). This CDR3 comprises 16 residues.